A selection of T cell receptor beta chains follows, all from one sample in a study of T-cell reconstitution after alpha-beta-depleted transplantation in children. TCRdb passed the PCR reads through MiXCR, listing each CDR3 protein once. The sample records some 43,000 distinct CDR3 sequences, about 10% being singletons. Here the sequenced sample was PBMCs, mostly from graft donor cells, taken 60 days after TCRalphabeta/CD19-depleted stem cell transplant. These receptors were taken from a male patient aged 2-15 years who had a stem cell transplant for chronic granulomatous disease, so the T cells may come from the graft donor. CDR3s include the opening cysteine and the closing phenylalanine or tryptophan. The D gene is left open where the match is weak. The listing skips clone size in some rows; elsewhere it reads once, few, many or a size class.

clone_size | j_call | d_call | v_call | cdr3_aa | cdr3_nt
many | TRBJ2-2 | - | TRBV7-6 | CASSYLTGELFF | TGTGCCAGCAGCTACTTAACCGGGGAGCTGTTTTTT
many | TRBJ1-1 | - | TRBV27 | CASSLSLNTEAFF | TGTGCCAGCAGTTTATCCTTGAACACTGAAGCTTTCTTT
many | TRBJ2-7 | - | TRBV6-1 | CASSVTGGSGTGTYEQYF | TGTGCCAGCAGCGTGACGGGGGGGTCCGGGACAGGAACCTACGAGCAGTACTTC
many | TRBJ1-3 | TRBD1 | TRBV5-1 | CASSLGQQGNTIYF | TGCGCCAGCAGCTTGGGGCAACAGGGGAACACCATATATTTT
once | TRBJ2-2 | - | TRBV28 | CASRILAVTGSCFF | -
many | TRBJ1-1 | - | TRBV20-1 | CSARDFLGTEAFF | TGCAGTGCTAGAGATTTCTTGGGCACTGAAGCTTTCTTT
- | TRBJ2-3 | - | TRBV9 | CASSVGSDYHTDTQYF | TGTGCCAGCAGCGTAGGGTCCGACTATCACACAGATACGCAGTATTTT
many | TRBJ1-5 | - | TRBV25-1 | CASSEGYNQPQHF | TGTGCCAGCAGTGAAGGGTACAATCAGCCCCAGCATTTT
many | TRBJ1-1 | - | TRBV5-1 | CASSLLPGVNTEAFF | TGCGCCAGCAGCTTGTTACCAGGGGTGAACACTGAAGCTTTCTTT
many | TRBJ2-3 | TRBD2 | TRBV12-3/TRBV12-4 | CASTGLAGFTDTQYF | TGTGCCAGCACAGGACTAGCGGGATTCACAGATACGCAGTATTTT
many | TRBJ2-3 | - | TRBV5-4 | CASSLSGGAEDTQYF | TGTGCCAGCAGCTTGTCGGGGGGCGCGGAAGATACGCAGTATTTT
many | TRBJ2-1 | TRBD2 | TRBV27 | CASIPTSGRWNEQFF | TGTGCCAGCATTCCGACTAGCGGACGGTGGAATGAGCAGTTCTTC
- | TRBJ2-5 | TRBD2 | TRBV2 | CASSSGGTSPIEVYF | TGTGCCAGTAGTTCCGGTGGGACTAGCCCGATCGAGGTGTACTTC
many | TRBJ1-5 | - | TRBV29-1 | CSARTGDRQPQHF | TGCAGCGCCAGAACGGGGGATCGTCAGCCCCAGCATTTT
many | TRBJ2-2 | TRBD1 | TRBV14 | CAISDRGPSNTGELFF | TGTGCCATCTCGGACAGGGGACCTTCGAACACCGGGGAGCTGTTTTTT
many | TRBJ2-3 | - | TRBV7-2 | CASSPPGGTARDTQYF | TGTGCCAGCAGCCCCCCCGGGGGCACAGCAAGGGATACGCAGTATTTT
many | TRBJ1-1 | TRBD1 | TRBV12-3/TRBV12-4 | CASSLKTLTGGTEAFF | TGTGCCAGCAGTTTAAAAACCCTGACAGGGGGCACTGAAGCTTTCTTT
many | TRBJ1-2 | - | TRBV27 | CASSSRREGYTF | TGTGCCAGCAGTTCCCGGAGGGAGGGCTACACCTTC
- | TRBJ2-4 | - | TRBV3-1 | CASSQVSVQGRKNIQYF | TGTGCCAGCAGCCAAGTAAGTGTTCAGGGACGGAAAAACATTCAGTACTTC
medium-sized | TRBJ1-6 | TRBD1 | TRBV20-1 | CSATPGQAYNSPLHF | TGCAGTGCTACACCAGGACAGGCCTATAATTCACCCCTCCACTTT
- | TRBJ2-7 | - | TRBV9 | CASSAGRNLLYEQYF | TGTGCCAGCAGCGCAGGAAGGAACCTCCTTTACGAGCAGTACTTC
many | TRBJ2-5 | TRBD2 | TRBV5-1 | CASSLGSLAAEETQYF | TGCGCCAGCAGCTTGGGGTCACTAGCGGCCGAAGAGACCCAGTACTTC
many | TRBJ2-5 | TRBD2 | TRBV7-2 | CASSLGGTSGTQETQYF | TGTGCCAGCAGCTTAGGGGGGACTAGCGGGACCCAAGAGACCCAGTACTTC
many | TRBJ2-2 | TRBD1 | TRBV9 | CASSPGTGNTGELFF | TGTGCCAGCAGCCCCGGGACAGGGAACACCGGGGAGCTGTTTTTT
many | TRBJ2-1 | - | TRBV6-5 | CASSSKRAPSYNEQFF | TGTGCCAGCAGTTCCAAGCGAGCGCCCTCCTACAATGAGCAGTTCTTC
medium-sized | TRBJ2-1 | - | TRBV24-1 | CATSDLASGGEQFF | TGTGCCACCAGTGATTTGGCTAGTGGTGGTGAGCAGTTCTTC
few | TRBJ2-5 | TRBD2 | TRBV11-1 | CASRLSGLAGGTKETQYF | TGTGCCAGCAGATTAAGCGGACTAGCGGGAGGAACCAAAGAGACCCAGTACTTC
- | TRBJ2-1 | - | TRBV18 | CASSPRVVGDNNEQFF | TGTGCCAGCTCACCACGTGTAGTAGGGGATAACAATGAGCAGTTCTTC
many | TRBJ2-7 | TRBD2 | TRBV5-1 | CASSGLATSEQYF | TGCGCCAGCTCGGGACTAGCGACCTCCGAGCAGTACTTC
many | TRBJ2-3 | - | TRBV14 | CASSYIMTDTQYF | TGTGCCAGCAGCTACATCATGACAGATACGCAGTATTTT
many | TRBJ2-7 | TRBD1 | TRBV19 | CASSPNLAGGREQYF | TGTGCCAGTAGCCCTAATTTGGCAGGGGGCCGCGAGCAGTACTTC